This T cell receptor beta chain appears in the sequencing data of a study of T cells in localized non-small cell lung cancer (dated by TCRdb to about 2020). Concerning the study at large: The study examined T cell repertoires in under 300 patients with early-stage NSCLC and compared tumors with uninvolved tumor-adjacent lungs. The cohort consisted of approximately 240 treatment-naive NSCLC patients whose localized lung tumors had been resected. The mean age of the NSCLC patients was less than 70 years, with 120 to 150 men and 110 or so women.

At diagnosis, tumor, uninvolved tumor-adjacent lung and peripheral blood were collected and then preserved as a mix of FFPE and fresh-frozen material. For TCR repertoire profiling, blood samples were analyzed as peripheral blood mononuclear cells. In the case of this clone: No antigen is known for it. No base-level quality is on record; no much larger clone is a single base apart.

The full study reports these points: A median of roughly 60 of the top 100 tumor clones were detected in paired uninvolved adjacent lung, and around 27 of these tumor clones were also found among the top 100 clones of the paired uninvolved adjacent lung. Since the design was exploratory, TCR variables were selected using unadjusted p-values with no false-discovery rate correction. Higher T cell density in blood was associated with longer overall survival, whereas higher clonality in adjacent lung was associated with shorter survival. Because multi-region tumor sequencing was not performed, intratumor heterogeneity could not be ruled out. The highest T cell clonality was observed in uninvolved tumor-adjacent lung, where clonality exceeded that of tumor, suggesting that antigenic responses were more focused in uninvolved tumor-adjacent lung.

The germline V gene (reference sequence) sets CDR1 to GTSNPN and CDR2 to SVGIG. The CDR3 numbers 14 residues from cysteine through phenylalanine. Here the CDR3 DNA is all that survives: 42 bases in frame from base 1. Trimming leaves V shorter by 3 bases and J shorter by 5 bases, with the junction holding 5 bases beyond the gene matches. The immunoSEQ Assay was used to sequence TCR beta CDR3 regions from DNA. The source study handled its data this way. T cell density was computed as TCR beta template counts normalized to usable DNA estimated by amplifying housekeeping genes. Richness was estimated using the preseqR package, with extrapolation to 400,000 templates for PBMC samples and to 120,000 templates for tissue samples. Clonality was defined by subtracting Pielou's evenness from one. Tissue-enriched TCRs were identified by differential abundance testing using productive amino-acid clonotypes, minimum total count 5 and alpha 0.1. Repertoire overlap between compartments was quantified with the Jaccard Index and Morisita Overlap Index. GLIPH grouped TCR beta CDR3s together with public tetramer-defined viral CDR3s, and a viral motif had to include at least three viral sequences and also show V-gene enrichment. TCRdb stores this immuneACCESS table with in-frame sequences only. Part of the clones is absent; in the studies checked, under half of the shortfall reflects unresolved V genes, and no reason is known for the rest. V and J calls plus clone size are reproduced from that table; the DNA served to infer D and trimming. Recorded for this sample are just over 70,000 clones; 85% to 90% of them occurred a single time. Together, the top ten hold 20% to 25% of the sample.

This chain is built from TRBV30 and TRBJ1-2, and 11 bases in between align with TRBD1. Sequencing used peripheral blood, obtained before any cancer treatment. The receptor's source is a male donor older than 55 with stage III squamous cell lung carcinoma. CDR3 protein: CAWREDRGPYGYTF. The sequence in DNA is TGTGCCTGGAGAGAGGACAGGGGGCCTTATGGCTACACCTTC. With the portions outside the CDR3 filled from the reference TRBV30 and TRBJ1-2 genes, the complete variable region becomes SQTIHQWPATLVQPVGSPLSLECTVEGTSNPNLYWYRQAAGRGLQLLFYSVGIGQISSEVPQNLSASRPQDRQFILSSKKLLLSDSGFYLCAWREDRGPYGYTFGSGTRLTVV.